This T cell receptor beta chain came from a study of CD8+ T cells in alopecia areata. The authors extracted RNA and reverse transcribed it into cDNA as the sequencing template. The method was immunoSEQ multiplex PCR; TCRdb's version includes in-frame clones alone and lacks a portion of them. The sample shows more than 150,000 clones, about 47% of them seen only once. Treatment noted: oral pan-JAK inhibitor, 5-10 mg twice daily. From germline, CDR1 is SGHTA and CDR2 FQGNSA. Trimming removed 5 bases from V and 4 bases from J, with 16 bases in between. The CDR3 is 15 amino acids. The V call is TRBV7-2, the J call TRBJ2-3, with D uncertain. This receptor was obtained from a human donor with alopecia areata. The sequenced sample was CD8+ T cells sorted from blood, obtained between weeks 51 and 52, from a patient treated with tofacitinib. The CDR3 spells CTSSLGFSWSDTQYF. CDR3 DNA sequence: TGTACCAGCAGCCTGGGGTTTAGTTGGTCAGATACGCAGTATTTT.